A selection of T cell receptor beta chains follows, all from one sample in a study of identical twins' blood T cells. TCRdb fed the 5' RACE reads into MiXCR, producing one record per CDR3 protein. The sample contains roughly 380,000 distinct CDR3 sequences, approximately 30% of which appear only once. The sequencing input was PBMCs. These receptors all come from a woman between 18 and 50 years old in good health. Both conserved end residues are trimmed from each CDR3. A D gene is named only where the DNA matches it firmly.

v_call	d_call	j_call	cdr3_aa
TRBV6-5	TRBD1	TRBJ1-1	ASSPKRTGRNTEAF
TRBV23-1	.	TRBJ2-7	ASSPLDSASSYEQY
TRBV7-2	TRBD2	TRBJ2-3	ASRAGRYTDTQY
TRBV20-1	.	TRBJ2-2	SARWQKNTGELF
TRBV27	.	TRBJ1-1	ASSRGGQGRTF
TRBV10-3	TRBD2	TRBJ2-7	ASSTSGTSPYEQY
TRBV6-2/TRBV6-3	TRBD2	TRBJ2-2	ASSYIAGATGELF
TRBV25-1	.	TRBJ2-5	ASSGGMETQY
TRBV7-2	.	TRBJ1-2	ASSLDGGTPERGYT
TRBV7-2	.	TRBJ2-1	ASSLVETTPHNEQF
TRBV11-3	.	TRBJ1-2	ASSSVGVNYGYT
TRBV20-1	.	TRBJ2-3	SAATDTQY
TRBV27	.	TRBJ1-5	ARSADSNQPQH
TRBV11-2	.	TRBJ2-1	ASSFWGTNEQF
TRBV29-1	.	TRBJ1-2	SVVSQSHGYT
TRBV10-3	.	TRBJ2-7	AISPQGTYEQY
TRBV11-2	.	TRBJ1-1	ASSFGGTQAF
TRBV11-3	.	TRBJ2-3	ASSFAEADTQY
TRBV6-6	TRBD1	TRBJ1-2	ASSSFSPGQGKFVGGYT
TRBV27	.	TRBJ2-5	ASSFSWGETQY
TRBV4-3	.	TRBJ1-2	ASSQDLSRDGYT
TRBV7-9	.	TRBJ1-2	ASSLQSYT
TRBV19	TRBD1	TRBJ2-7	ASSVGQSYEQY